Following are 24 T cell receptor beta chains from one sample sequenced in a study of blood T cells in healthy people across ages. A J-beta primer mix and a sample-barcoded 5' primer were used in a second PCR of about 7 to 12 cycles. TCRdb re-called the 5' RACE reads through MiXCR, storing one row per CDR3 protein. This table has hundreds of thousands of distinct CDR3 sequences, approximately 30% appearing once. Sequenced sample: blood. The receptors derive from a woman aged 80 or over in good health.

In regard to this clonotype: A much larger clone differs from this one at a single base, so this may be a read error. This chain uses TRBV29-1 with TRBJ2-1; no reliable D call. This CDR3 has 10 amino acids. Per the germline V gene, CDR1 is SQVTM and CDR2 is ANQGSEA. V was cut by 7 bases and J by 13 bases, with 14 bases left in between. CDR3 loop: CSALQETQFF. CDR3 DNA: TGCAGCGCTCTCCAAGAGACCCAGTTCTTC.

This rearrangement joins TRBV7-9 to TRBJ2-3; D might be TRBD2 (5 bases). CDR3 size: 17 residues. Germline CDR1 reads SEHNR; CDR2 reads FQNEAQ (reference sequence). Trimming removed 1 base at V and 4 bases at J, with 18 bases between. The CDR3 bases are TGTGCCAGCAGCTTAGACGTACCGGGGAGCTGGCCAGATACGCAGTATTTT. Protein product: CASSLDVPGSWPDTQYF.

This clonotype came up a few times. The chain links TRBV2 to TRBJ2-5; possibly TRBD2 for D (6 bases). The J call is doubtful: the DNA matches TRBJ2-7 better. The CDR3 covers 15 residues. From germline, CDR1 is SNHLY and CDR2 FYNNEI. The CDR3 loop is CASSFADGGSDEQYF. The CDR3 DNA sequence: TGTGCCAGCAGTTTTGCGGACGGGGGAAGCGACGAGCAGTACTTC.

This clonotype was counted only a few times. The rearrangement links TRBV12-3 or TRBV12-4 to TRBJ2-2; the D is unclear. V was cut by 2 bases and J by 5 bases, with 18 bases left in between. The CDR3 has 17 amino acids. This CDR3 is CASSLNTPLHGTGELFF. The CDR3 nucleotides are TGTGCCAGCAGTTTAAATACCCCCTTACACGGGACCGGGGAGCTGTTTTTT.

The chain links TRBV30 to TRBJ2-1, with 7 bases fitting TRBD1. This CDR3 spans 14 amino acids. Germline CDR1 is GTSNPN and CDR2 is SVGIG (reference sequence). With 4 bases clipped from V and 1 base from J, the junction kept 4 bases outside the gene matches. This CDR3 is CAWITRGSYNEQFF. The CDR3, as DNA: TGTGCCTGGATTACCAGGGGGTCCTACAATGAGCAGTTCTTC.

The gene calls are TRBV7-3 and TRBJ1-1; D unclear. The CDR3 loop spans 13 amino acids. The V end was cut by 11 bases, the J end by 0 bases, with 13 bases between. The V gene's germline CDR1 is SGHTA and CDR2 FQGTGA. As DNA, the CDR3 is TGTGCCGGTAGCCGAGGCATGAACACTGAAGCTTTCTTT. Translation gives CAGSRGMNTEAFF.

This clonotype was recorded many times. The chain links TRBV7-2 to TRBJ1-1, with D tentatively TRBD1 (5 bases). V was clipped by 5 bases and J by 1 base, with 11 bases between them. Germline CDR1 SGHTA, CDR2 FQGNSA. The CDR3 consists of 14 residues. The CDR3 sequence is CASSRGRGNTEAFF. In DNA, the CDR3 is TGTGCCAGCAGCAGGGGACGGGGGAACACTGAAGCTTTCTTT.

This clonotype was seen a handful of times. The chain uses TRBV18 and TRBJ2-2; TRBD1 agrees at 9 bases. CDR3 size: 17 residues. The J segment lost 5 bases and the V segment lost 0 bases, leaving 7 bases of the junction unmatched. Germline CDR1 KGHSH, CDR2 LQKENI. The CDR3 reads CASSPPVTGGRTGELFF. The CDR3 DNA follows: TGTGCCAGCTCACCACCGGTAACAGGGGGCCGGACCGGGGAGCTGTTTTTT.

In its sample, this clonotype was seen many times. This chain links TRBV7-9 with TRBJ2-7; 12 bases map to TRBD2. This CDR3 is built from 18 residues. V was clipped by 5 bases and J by 1 base; unmatched bases: 12. Germline V gene lookup returns CDR1 SEHNR and CDR2 FQNEAQ (reference sequence). The CDR3 here is CASSLRAFGTSGSYEQYF. For the CDR3, the DNA is TGTGCCAGCAGCCTAAGGGCATTTGGGACTAGCGGGTCCTACGAGCAGTACTTC.

The chain carries TRBV5-1 and TRBJ2-2; D might be TRBD2 (6 bases). Germline V CDR1 and CDR2: SGHRS, YFSETQ. CDR3 length: 14 residues. Between the trimmed V and J ends, which lost 7 bases and 2 bases, there was a span of 12 bases. The DNA of the CDR3 is TGCGCCAGCGGAGGGGATATCAACACCGGGGAGCTGTTTTTT. It specifies CASGGDINTGELFF. The full variable domain, its missing parts supplied by reference TRBV5-1 and TRBJ2-2, is KAGVTQTPRYLIKTRGQQVTLSCSPISGHRSVSWYQQTPGQGLQFLFEYFSETQRNKGNFPGRFSGRQFSNSRSEMNVSTLELGDSALYLCASGGDINTGELFFGEGSRLTVL.

This clonotype has just one count. Sequence at one end of the junction differs from germline and may be a read error. The V and J genes are TRBV6-5 and TRBJ1-4; no firm D call. The CDR3 runs 15 residues. The germline CDR1 and CDR2 sequences are MNHEY and SVGAGI. The CDR3 region is CAGSYSAGSGEKLFF. CDR3 nucleotides: TGTGCCGGCAGTTACTCCGCCGGGTCTGGGGAAAAACTGTTTTTT.

The chain couples TRBV5-1 to TRBJ2-1, with TRBD1 identical over 8 bases. Germline V gene data show CDR1 as SGHRS and CDR2 as YFSETQ. The CDR3 runs 17 residues. Trimming took 4 bases from V and 5 from J; bases not matched to a gene: 14. The CDR3 reads CASSPIRMDRAHNEQFF. CDR3 DNA sequence: TGCGCCAGCAGCCCAATCCGAATGGACAGGGCCCACAATGAGCAGTTCTTC.

A word on this clonotype: Just one base apart from a much larger clone, this may be a read error. This chain connects TRBV9 to TRBJ2-3, with D unclear. Germline CDR1 reads SGDLS; CDR2 reads YYNGEE. This CDR3 comprises 13 residues. The chain's CDR3 is CASSVAGGDTRYF. The CDR3 nucleotides read TGTGCCAGCAGCGTAGCTGGTGGGGATACGCGGTATTTT.

This clonotype was counted ten times or more. The J gene is TRBJ2-1, the V gene TRBV23-1; the D gene is possibly TRBD2 (6 bases). TRBV23-1 qualifies as an ORF whose function is uncertain. Trimming removed 4 bases at V and 0 bases at J, with 13 bases between. This CDR3 has 16 residues. For the CDR3, the DNA is TGCGCCAGCAGTCCCGATGGGGGGAGCTCCTACAATGAGCAGTTCTTC. As protein: CASSPDGGSSYNEQFF.

On this clonotype itself: One base away lies a much larger clone, so this may be a sequencing read error. The chain has TRBV28 and TRBJ1-2; D remains unclear. Germline V CDR1 and CDR2: MDHEN, SYDVKM. V gave up 11 bases and J gave up 4 bases, with 11 bases separating them. This CDR3 spans 11 amino acids. The CDR3 sequence: CAGMKGYGYTF. The CDR3 nucleotides are TGTGCCGGCATGAAAGGCTATGGCTACACCTTC.

The sample holds many counts of this clonotype. The chain joins TRBV7-3 to TRBJ2-1, with TRBD1 identical over 7 bases. The ends lost 5 bases at V and 4 bases at J; junction bases unmatched: 5. Per germline, CDR1 SGHTA and CDR2 FQGTGA. The CDR3 is made up of 14 amino acids. CDR3 loop: CASSQGQEYNEQFF. Written as DNA, the CDR3 is TGTGCCAGCAGCCAAGGACAGGAGTACAATGAGCAGTTCTTC.

This clonotype was observed a few times. The V gene is TRBV3-1, the J gene TRBJ1-2, with unresolved D. Looked up from germline, CDR1 is LGHDT and CDR2 is YNNKEL (reference sequence). The CDR3 is made up of 15 amino acids. Trimming took 0 bases from V and 4 from J, leaving 12 bases between them. This CDR3 reads CASSQDLSAAYGYTF. DNA for the CDR3: TGTGCCAGCAGCCAAGATCTATCGGCCGCCTATGGCTACACCTTC.

This sequence joins TRBV15 and TRBJ2-3; 9 bases match TRBD1. The CDR3 contains 15 residues. Germline CDR1 reads LNHNV; CDR2 reads YYDKDF (reference sequence). V lost 4 bases, J lost 6 bases, and 8 bases stayed unmatched. The CDR3 sequence is CATSTGDREVDTQYF. The CDR3, as DNA: TGTGCCACCAGCACCGGGGACAGGGAGGTTGATACGCAGTATTTT. Combining the CDR3 with reference TRBV15 and TRBJ2-3 gives the whole variable domain DAMVIQNPRYQVTQFGKPVTLSCSQTLNHNVMYWYQQKSSQAPKLLFHYYDKDFNNEADTPDNFQSRRPNTSFCFLDIRSPGLGDTAMYLCATSTGDREVDTQYFGPGTRLTVL.

The chain recombines TRBV5-1 with TRBJ2-2; D call uncertain. Trimming left V 1 base short and J 7 bases short, with 11 bases between. Germline V gene sequence: CDR1 SGHRS, CDR2 YFSETQ. This CDR3 spans 14 amino acids. DNA of the CDR3: TGCGCCAGCAGCTTGACTCGTGACATCGGGGAGCTGTTTTTT. Translation: CASSLTRDIGELFF.

The V gene is TRBV20-1, the J gene TRBJ1-1; TRBD1 might be the D (6 bases). Germline CDR1 is DFQATT and CDR2 is SNEGSKA (reference sequence). This CDR3 region has 15 residues. Trimming took 5 bases from V and 1 from J, leaving 17 bases between them. The CDR3 nucleotides read TGCAGTGCTGGAAAGGGGGGGGGCGGGAACACTGAAGCTTTCTTT. Encoded protein: CSAGKGGGGNTEAFF.

This clonotype was observed a few times. This chain connects TRBV19 to TRBJ1-4; a weak D match, TRBD1 (5 bases). The CDR3 is 13 amino acids. Trimming removed 3 bases at V and 7 bases at J, with 9 bases between. CDR1 and CDR2 from the germline V gene are LNHDA and SQIVND (reference sequence). This chain's CDR3 is CASSMDTSEKLFF. Here the CDR3 DNA reads TGTGCCAGTAGTATGGACACTTCTGAAAAACTGTTTTTT.

This clonotype was seen ten or more times. A much more abundant neighbour one base away suggests this may be a read error. The chain links TRBV20-1 to TRBJ2-7; the D call may be TRBD1 or TRBD2 (5 bases each). This CDR3 is 11 amino acids long. Germline CDR1 reads DFQATT; CDR2 reads SNEGSKA (reference sequence). V shed 6 bases and J shed 2 bases, with 8 bases lying between them. The CDR3 sequence: CSAGAAYEQYF. The DNA of the CDR3 is TGCAGTGCCGGGGCAGCCTACGAGCAGTACTTC.

The chain recombines TRBV20-1 with TRBJ2-2; D remains ambiguous. Germline CDR1 DFQATT, CDR2 SNEGSKA (reference sequence). This CDR3 spans 16 amino acids. Trimming removed 0 bases at V and 4 bases at J, with 15 bases between. CDR3 coding DNA: TGCAGTGCTAGAGATCGACTGTTGCTGGGCACCGGGGAGCTGTTTTTT. This translates into CSARDRLLLGTGELFF.

This clonotype occurred a few times. A much more abundant neighbour one base away suggests this may be a read error. The chain carries TRBV7-2 and TRBJ2-1; D uncertain. This CDR3 has 12 residues. Germline V gives CDR1 SGHTA, CDR2 FQGNSA. Deletions cut 6 bases from V and 12 bases from J, with 15 bases between. The CDR3, as DNA: TGTGCCAGCAGTTTGACTTCTTTTGGGCAGTTCTTC. Its protein product is CASSLTSFGQFF.